A selection of T cell receptor beta chains follows, all from one sample in a study of blood T cells in healthy people across ages. TCRdb recomputed calls from the 5' RACE reads with MiXCR, one row per CDR3 protein. The sample holds about 1.6 million distinct CDR3 sequences, roughly a third seen once. Sequenced: blood. The receptors were gathered from a woman in her thirties in good health. Both conserved end residues are part of each CDR3. A D gene is named only where the DNA matches it firmly. Clone size, where shown, is once, few, many, or a class for clones that have expanded.

NA	TRBJ2-3	TRBV2	NA	CATVLEAQADTQYF	TGTGCCACCGTACTAGAGGCTCAAGCAGATACGCAGTATTTT
TRBD1	TRBJ2-3	TRBV6-1	few	CASREQGALGTDTQYF	TGTGCCAGCAGGGAACAGGGGGCTTTAGGCACAGATACGCAGTATTTT
NA	TRBJ1-1	TRBV3-1	NA	CASSRSDGNNTEAFF	TGTGCCAGCAGCCGATCGGACGGAAACAACACTGAAGCTTTCTTT
TRBD2	TRBJ2-7	TRBV30	NA	CAWSSPQREPYEQYF	TGTGCCTGGAGTTCTCCACAGCGGGAGCCCTACGAACAGTACTTC
NA	TRBJ2-5	TRBV5-1	NA	CASSSPPEETQYF	TGTGCCAGCAGCTCCCCCCCGGAGGAGACCCAGTACTTC
NA	TRBJ2-5	TRBV9	NA	CASSESGGPEMETQYF	TGTGCCAGCAGCGAGTCCGGGGGGCCGGAGATGGAGACCCAGTACTTC
NA	TRBJ2-1	TRBV4-1	NA	CASSPRDKTYNEQFF	TGCGCCAGCAGCCCGAGGGACAAGACTTACAATGAGCAGTTCTTC
TRBD1	TRBJ1-5	TRBV20-1	NA	CSAAGRDRAEPQHF	TGCAGTGCCGCCGGACGGGACAGGGCCGAGCCCCAGCATTTT
TRBD1	TRBJ2-5	TRBV4-1	NA	CASSPRLGTAEETQYF	TGCGCCAGCAGTCCAAGACTCGGGACAGCAGAAGAGACCCAGTACTTC
TRBD2	TRBJ2-3	TRBV6-1	few	CASRVTQRDLNTQYF	TGTGCCAGCAGAGTGACTCAGCGGGATTTAAATACGCAGTATTTT
TRBD1	TRBJ2-7	TRBV28	few	CASRPPGTGAYEQYF	TGTGCCAGCAGACCTCCTGGGACAGGAGCCTACGAGCAGTACTTC
TRBD2	TRBJ2-1	TRBV6-5	NA	CASSYLPSRLAGNEQFF	TGTGCCAGCAGTTACTTACCCTCCAGACTAGCGGGGAATGAGCAGTTCTTC
TRBD2	TRBJ2-7	TRBV4-1	few	CASSQVTSGTRYEQYF	TGCGCCAGCAGCCAGGTAACTAGCGGGACACGATACGAGCAGTACTTC
NA	TRBJ1-2	TRBV29-1	NA	CSVSRGDGYTF	TGCAGCGTTTCCAGGGGAGACGGCTACACCTTC
NA	TRBJ1-4	TRBV7-6	NA	CASSPRGVVGTNEKLFF	TGTGCCAGCAGCCCTCGGGGTGTGGTTGGGACTAATGAAAAACTGTTTTTT
NA	TRBJ1-2	TRBV4-1	NA	CASSQPVRGSGYTF	TGCGCCAGCAGCCAACCTGTCAGGGGATCTGGCTACACCTTC
NA	TRBJ2-4	TRBV12-3/TRBV12-4	few	CASSFSRESRQNIQYF	TGTGCCAGCAGTTTTTCCCGGGAGTCTCGGCAAAACATTCAGTACTTC
NA	TRBJ2-3	TRBV2	NA	CASSLPLGQADTQYF	TGTGCCAGCAGTCTCCCACTTGGGCAAGCAGATACGCAGTATTTT
TRBD2	TRBJ2-1	TRBV12-3/TRBV12-4	few	CASSWGGGAPNEQFF	TGTGCCAGCAGTTGGGGCGGGGGGGCACCCAATGAGCAGTTCTTC
TRBD2	TRBJ2-5	TRBV5-1	NA	CASSLGSGRKETQYF	TGCGCCAGCAGCTTGGGTAGCGGGAGGAAAGAGACCCAGTACTTC
NA	TRBJ2-3	TRBV30	few	CAWSPGLGTDTQYF	TGTGCCTGGAGTCCAGGGCTAGGCACAGATACGCAGTATTTT
NA	TRBJ1-6	TRBV20-1	few	CSAREAGTNSPLHF	TGCAGTGCTAGAGAGGCTGGGACCAATTCACCCCTCCACTTT
NA	TRBJ2-3	TRBV14	NA	CASTARIDRRRTDTQYF	TGTGCCAGCACCGCCAGAATAGACAGGCGGAGGACAGATACGCAGTATTTT
TRBD1	TRBJ1-1	TRBV6-2/TRBV6-3	NA	CATGQGNTEAFF	TGTGCCACCGGACAGGGGAACACTGAAGCTTTCTTT
NA	TRBJ2-7	TRBV10-3	NA	CAISEPYDGSYEQYF	TGTGCCATCAGTGAGCCTTACGACGGGTCCTACGAGCAGTACTTC
NA	TRBJ2-2	TRBV20-1	few	CSATDIYTGELFF	TGCAGTGCTACCGACATATACACCGGGGAGCTGTTTTTT
TRBD2	TRBJ2-1	TRBV20-1	NA	CSALRGGRGNEQFF	TGCAGTGCCCTTCGGGGGGGGCGGGGAAATGAGCAGTTCTTC
TRBD2	TRBJ2-5	TRBV20-1	NA	CSPTSDRETQYF	TGCAGTCCAACTAGCGATAGAGAGACCCAGTACTTC
NA	TRBJ2-2	TRBV5-6	NA	CASSLASAGELFF	TGTGCCAGCAGCTTGGCGAGCGCCGGGGAGCTGTTTTTT
NA	TRBJ1-1	TRBV4-2	NA	CASSQGTGNEGRTEAFF	TGTGCCAGCAGCCAAGGAACAGGGAACGAAGGCCGCACTGAAGCTTTCTTT
TRBD1	TRBJ1-2	TRBV7-9	once	CASSITGTETNYGYTF	TGTGCCAGCAGCATTACCGGGACAGAAACTAACTATGGCTACACCTTC
NA	TRBJ1-5	TRBV3-1	few	CASSQEWGGWPQHF	TGTGCCAGCAGCCAAGAGTGGGGCGGATGGCCCCAGCATTTT
TRBD2	TRBJ2-5	TRBV4-2	few	CASSQDLGLAEETQYF	TGTGCCAGCAGCCAAGATCTGGGGCTAGCGGAAGAGACCCAGTACTTC
TRBD2	TRBJ2-3	TRBV12-3/TRBV12-4	NA	CASSFGGGSDTQYF	TGTGCCAGCAGCTTCGGGGGGGGCTCAGATACGCAGTATTTT
NA	TRBJ1-2	TRBV7-2	NA	CASSLGGGARAGYTF	TGTGCCAGCAGCTTAGGCGGGGGCGCCCGGGCTGGCTACACCTTC
NA	TRBJ2-7	TRBV6-5	NA	CASSYSWASLYEQYF	TGTGCCAGCAGTTACTCTTGGGCTAGCCTCTACGAGCAGTACTTC
NA	TRBJ2-5	TRBV11-1	NA	CAGSARVGETQYF	TGTGCCGGCAGCGCCAGGGTCGGAGAGACCCAGTACTTC